Here is one T cell receptor beta chain with its context. The sample is drawn from a study of blood T cell repertoires in COVID-19. Repertoires were generated with immunoSEQ multiplex PCR, while TCRdb's copy carries only in-frame clones and drops some. The table lists approximately 91,000 clones, around nine tenths of them singletons. The sample taken for sequencing was peripheral blood. This clonotype was obtained from a man aged 70 or older with acute or convalescent COVID-19.

CDR3 loop: CASSFFSSRDTQYF. CDR3 nucleotides: TGTGCCAGCAGTTTTTTTTCTTCCCGAGATACGCAGTATTTT. The V call is TRBV28, the J call TRBJ2-3; D gene ambiguous. The CDR3 contains 14 residues. Trimming removed 3 bases at V and 5 bases at J, with 12 bases between. CDR1 is MDHEN and CDR2 is SYDVKM in the germline V gene.